The 27 T cell receptor beta chains reported below all come from one sample, sequenced in a study of control samples from healthy donors and cancer patients. Measured with immunoSEQ multiplex PCR; TCRdb has only the in-frame clones, and not every one. The table lists some 150,000 clones, 90% to 95% of them singletons, with approximately 15% in the top ten. Sequencing input: PBMCs. The receptors originated from a man aged 55 to 70 with colorectal cancer.

V is TRBV7-9 and J is TRBJ1-3; 7 bases agree with TRBD1. Germline V CDR1 and CDR2: SEHNR, FQNEAQ (reference sequence). The V gene end was trimmed by 5 bases and the J gene end by 0 bases; junction bases not matched to a gene: 4. The CDR3 loop spans 15 amino acids. CDR3 bases: TGTGCCAGCAGCACCGGGACAGCCTCTGGAAACACCATATATTTT. It encodes CASSTGTASGNTIYF.

The chain is built from TRBV24-1 and TRBJ1-1, with D perhaps TRBD1 (6 bases). The ends were cut back, 7 bases at V and 0 bases at J, with 14 bases in the middle. This CDR3 comprises 15 residues. Looked up from germline, CDR1 is KGHDR and CDR2 is SFDVKD. CDR3 region: CATRDSGGMNTEAFF. The CDR3 DNA sequence: TGTGCCACCAGGGACAGTGGGGGTATGAACACTGAAGCTTTCTTT.

The chain has TRBV5-6 and TRBJ1-1; no clear D gene. The CDR3 totals 14 residues. With 2 bases removed from V and 3 bases from J, the gap between germline ends came to 11 bases. Germline CDR1 and CDR2: SGHDT and YYEEEE. The CDR3 region has the DNA TGTGCCAGCAGCTTTTCCGTGGTGGACACTGAAGCTTTCTTT. Protein product: CASSFSVVDTEAFF.

The CDR3 sequence: CASRSEGSYEQYF. In DNA form, the CDR3 reads TGTGCCAGCCGCAGCGAGGGATCCTACGAGCAGTACTTC. The chain is built from TRBV18 and TRBJ2-7; maybe TRBD2 (5 bases). The CDR3 has 13 residues. From germline, CDR1 is KGHSH and CDR2 LQKENI. V dropped 8 bases and J dropped 1 base, with 12 bases sitting between them.

Worth noting for this clone: At one of its ends the junction is not consistent with the germline gene, which may arise from a read error. This chain uses TRBV30 with TRBJ1-1, with D unclear. The CDR3 is 8 residues long. The germline V gene has CDR1 GTSNPN and CDR2 SVGIG (reference sequence). The CDR3 region has the DNA TGTGCCTCTCTGCCGCGGAACTTT. This sequence encodes CASLPRNF.

This sequence joins TRBV5-1 and TRBJ2-1; no firm D call. This CDR3 has 13 residues. Trimming took 3 bases from V and 4 from J, leaving 8 bases between them. Germline CDR1 reads SGHRS; CDR2 reads YFSETQ. The CDR3 here is CASSYDKYNEQFF. The CDR3 DNA is TGCGCCAGCAGCTACGACAAGTACAATGAGCAGTTCTTC.

CDR3 DNA: TGTGCCAGCAGCTCCCCGCGACAGGGGTTGGAGACCCAGTACTTC. Its protein is CASSSPRQGLETQYF. The chain links TRBV7-9 to TRBJ2-5; 8 nucleotides agree with TRBD1. CDR3 length equals 15 residues. Trimming removed 4 bases from V and 5 bases from J; junction bases left unmatched: 9. CDR1 is SEHNR, CDR2 FQNEAQ, per germline (reference sequence). The variable domain in full, completed from reference TRBV7-9 and TRBJ2-5, reads DTGVSQNPRHKITKRGQNVTFRCDPISEHNRLYWYRQTLGQGPEFLTYFQNEAQLEKSRLLSDRFSAERPKGSFSTLEIQRTEQGDSAMYLCASSSPRQGLETQYFGPGTRLLVL.

This clone was detected once. The V gene is TRBV6-6, the J gene TRBJ1-4; TRBD1 might be the D (6 bases). Germline CDR1 reads MNHNY; CDR2 reads SVGAGI (reference sequence). The CDR3 runs 14 residues. Trimming cost V 7 bases and J 3 bases, with 12 bases left between them. CDR3 nucleotide sequence: TGTGCCAGCACCACAGGGATGCCTAATGAAAAACTGTTTTTT. Translating it yields CASTTGMPNEKLFF.

The chain has TRBV9 and TRBJ1-1; 7 bases are a match to TRBD1. This CDR3 spans 16 amino acids. The junction had 8 bases not matched to a gene; V was cut back by 0 bases and J by 3 bases. Germline values: CDR1 SGDLS, CDR2 YYNGEE. The CDR3 DNA sequence: TGTGCCAGCAGCGTAGTGTTGGAGGGGGCGGACACTGAAGCTTTCTTT. Amino acid sequence: CASSVVLEGADTEAFF. Using reference TRBV9 and TRBJ1-1 for the parts outside the CDR3, the full variable domain is DSGVTQTPKHLITATGQRVTLRCSPRSGDLSVYWYQQSLDQGLQFLIQYYNGEERAKGNILERFSAQQFPDLHSELNLSSLELGDSALYFCASSVVLEGADTEAFFGQGTRLTVV.

This clone has a single count. The chain employs TRBV10-2 and TRBJ2-7; D call uncertain. The CDR3 totals 12 residues. Trimming removed 3 bases at V and 0 bases at J, with 3 bases between. Germline loops: CDR1 WSHSY, CDR2 SAAADI. In DNA form, the CDR3 reads TGCGCCAGCAGTGACACCTCCTACGAGCAGTACTTC. This translates into CASSDTSYEQYF.

V and J are TRBV6-6 and TRBJ2-7; D not resolved. This CDR3 spans 12 amino acids. Germline-derived CDR1 and CDR2 are MNHNY and SVGAGI (reference sequence). V gave up 5 bases and J gave up 4 bases, with 9 bases separating them. The CDR3 region is CASSSTLYEQYF. CDR3 bases: TGTGCCAGCAGTAGTACCCTATACGAGCAGTACTTC.

This clone was counted a single time. The chain employs TRBV18 and TRBJ1-2; D call uncertain. CDR3 length: 13 amino acids. V was cut by 6 bases and J by 7 bases, with 15 bases left in between. From germline, CDR1 is KGHSH and CDR2 LQKENI. The DNA for the CDR3 is TGTGCCAGCTCCCCAACCCAGGCTGGTGGCTACACCTTC. It is translated as CASSPTQAGGYTF.

V gene TRBV11-2 combines with J gene TRBJ1-3, with 11 bases identical to TRBD1. V shed 3 bases, J shed 3 bases, and the junction held 4 bases outside the gene matches. From germline, CDR1 is SGHAT and CDR2 FQNNGV. The CDR3 spans 16 residues. CDR3 sequence reads: CASSLEGTGGGNTIYF. The CDR3 DNA is TGTGCCAGCAGCTTGGAGGGGACAGGGGGTGGAAACACCATATATTTT.

The J gene is TRBJ1-4, the V gene TRBV30; D not certain. This CDR3 spans 13 amino acids. Per the germline V gene, CDR1 is GTSNPN and CDR2 is SVGIG (reference sequence). Trimming left V 7 bases short and J 6 bases short, with 15 bases between. CDR3 nucleotide sequence: TGTGCCTATACGGAGGGTTTGGATGAAAAACTGTTTTTT. Its protein is CAYTEGLDEKLFF.

The J gene is TRBJ2-3, the V gene TRBV7-2; tentatively, D is TRBD1 or TRBD2 (6 bases each). Trimming left V 5 bases short and J 2 bases short, with 17 bases between. The CDR3 is 16 residues long. Per germline, CDR1 SGHTA and CDR2 FQGNSA. In DNA, the CDR3 is TGTGCCAGCAGCCCTCAGAGGGGGGCTACCACAGATACGCAGTATTTT. This gives the protein CASSPQRGATTDTQYF.

The chain has TRBV7-2 and TRBJ1-3; no reliable D call. The CDR3 runs 15 residues. V shed 5 bases and J shed 0 bases, with 11 bases lying between them. The germline gives CDR1 SGHTA, CDR2 FQGNSA. CDR3 nucleotide sequence: TGTGCCAGCAGCCTCTCAGGAAGCTCTGGAAACACCATATATTTT. Its protein product is CASSLSGSSGNTIYF.

CDR3 in DNA: TGTGCCAGCAGCCAAGAGGGGCAGGGCCAAAAACTGTTTTTT. It yields the protein CASSQEGQGQKLFF. The chain links TRBV3-1 (or the pseudogene TRBV3-2) to TRBJ1-4; a possible D gene is TRBD1 (5 bases). CDR1 LGHDT and CDR2 YNNKEL come from the germline V gene (reference sequence). The V gene lost 0 bases and the J gene lost 9 bases, with 11 bases spanning the gap. The CDR3 loop spans 14 amino acids.

The genes are TRBV6-5 and TRBJ2-7; no definite D call. CDR1 MNHEY and CDR2 SVGAGI come from the germline V gene. Trimming removed 0 bases from V and 0 bases from J, with 9 bases in between. The CDR3 runs 15 residues. The CDR3 coding sequence is TGTGCCAGCAGTTACTCGGCACTAAGCTCCTACGAGCAGTACTTC. Protein sequence: CASSYSALSSYEQYF.

This chain links TRBV6-4 with TRBJ1-4, with D perhaps TRBD1 (5 bases). The CDR3 totals 15 residues. The V gene's germline CDR1 is MRHNA and CDR2 SNTAGT. Trimming took off 0 bases at V and 7 bases at J, with 12 bases between the two ends. The CDR3 nucleotides are TGTGCCAGCAGTGACTCGATGGGGGGTGGTGAAAAACTGTTTTTT. It translates to CASSDSMGGGEKLFF.

This rearrangement joins TRBV19 to TRBJ1-2; 9 nucleotides agree with TRBD1. V lost 5 bases and J lost 5; bases outside the gene matches: 3. This CDR3 is 13 amino acids long. CDR1 LNHDA and CDR2 SQIVND come from the germline V gene (reference sequence). The CDR3: CASSQQGAYGYTF. The CDR3 bases are TGTGCCAGTAGTCAACAGGGGGCGTATGGCTACACCTTC.

The gene calls are TRBV4-3 and TRBJ2-2; TRBD2 matches at 9 bases. The CDR3 runs to 16 residues. The germline V gene encodes CDR1 LGHNA and CDR2 YSLEER. V gave up 4 bases and J gave up 7 bases; unmatched junction bases: 10. CDR3 region: CASSPGPSGIVGELFF. CDR3 DNA: TGCGCCAGCAGCCCCGGGCCTAGCGGGATCGTCGGGGAGCTGTTTTTT.

This clone was recorded once. The J gene is TRBJ1-4, the V gene TRBV7-9; no firm D call. Germline V CDR1 and CDR2: SEHNR, FQNEAQ (reference sequence). V lost 4 bases and J 7 bases, leaving 16 bases between the germline ends. CDR3 length: 15 residues. CDR3 amino acids: CASSSGPGRAEKLFF. DNA for the CDR3: TGTGCCAGCAGCTCCGGCCCGGGGAGGGCTGAAAAACTGTTTTTT. The variable domain in full, completed from reference TRBV7-9 and TRBJ1-4, reads DTGVSQNPRHKITKRGQNVTFRCDPISEHNRLYWYRQTLGQGPEFLTYFQNEAQLEKSRLLSDRFSAERPKGSFSTLEIQRTEQGDSAMYLCASSSGPGRAEKLFFGSGTQLSVL.

In nucleotides, the CDR3 is TGTGCCACCAGTGATTCACAGGGTTCACCCCTCCACTTT. Protein: CATSDSQGSPLHF. V gene TRBV24-1 combines with J gene TRBJ1-6; possibly TRBD1 for D (6 bases). The germline gives CDR1 KGHDR, CDR2 SFDVKD. With 2 bases removed from V and 9 bases from J, the gap between germline ends came to 7 bases. There are 13 residues in the CDR3.

V is TRBV24-1 and J is TRBJ1-5; perhaps TRBD1 as D (6 bases). CDR3 length equals 16 residues. Trimming shortened V by 1 base and J by 6 bases, and 15 bases separated the two germline ends. From germline, CDR1 is KGHDR and CDR2 SFDVKD. The CDR3 DNA follows: TGTGCCACCAGTGATTTCCGGGGGGCGTGGATTCAGCCCCAGCATTTT. Amino acid sequence: CATSDFRGAWIQPQHF.

A note on this clone: This same CDR3 is encoded by further DNA sequences in the sample. The V and J genes are TRBV12-3 or TRBV12-4 and TRBJ1-1; the D gene is possibly TRBD1 (5 bases). The CDR3 has 13 amino acids. V was cut by 6 bases and J by 4 bases, with 12 bases left in between. Written as DNA, the CDR3 is TGTGCCAGCAGCCTGGGAGGGACCACTGAAGCTTTCTTT. Protein product: CASSLGGTTEAFF.

This chain connects TRBV2 to TRBJ2-2, with 10 positions matching TRBD1. Per germline, CDR1 SNHLY and CDR2 FYNNEI. Losses at the gene ends were 8 bases for V and 5 bases for J; bases not matched to a gene: 11. This CDR3 is built from 16 residues. CDR3 region: CASLPWTGGSTGELFF. As DNA, the CDR3 is TGTGCCAGCCTTCCTTGGACAGGGGGGTCTACCGGGGAGCTGTTTTTT.

The V call is TRBV7-8, the J call TRBJ1-1; D might be TRBD1 (5 bases). This CDR3 contains 12 residues. With 5 bases removed from V and 6 bases from J, the gap between germline ends came to 10 bases. Germline CDR1 SGHVS, CDR2 FQNEAQ. The CDR3 loop reads CASSGGSAEAFF. In DNA form, the CDR3 reads TGTGCCAGCAGCGGGGGGTCAGCTGAAGCTTTCTTT.